The rows below give T cell receptor beta chains drawn from one sample of a study of T-cell reconstitution after alpha-beta-depleted transplantation in children. MiXCR, run by TCRdb on the PCR reads, gives a single entry per CDR3 protein. The table shows around 250,000 distinct CDR3 sequences, with 9.5% to 10% occurring only once. The source was PBMCs from the stem cell graft donor, collected from the stem cell graft. The receptors stem from a human donor who donated a stem cell graft to a child with SCID. Both conserved end residues are part of each CDR3.

j_call: TRBJ2-3; v_call: TRBV18; cdr3_aa: CASSPPSADTQYF
j_call: TRBJ2-5; v_call: TRBV5-1; cdr3_aa: CASSLVGLGYQETQYF
j_call: TRBJ2-5; v_call: TRBV5-1; cdr3_aa: CASSLDWGMETQYF
j_call: TRBJ2-1; v_call: TRBV10-3; cdr3_aa: CAIGFSYNEQFF
j_call: TRBJ2-7; v_call: TRBV6-5; cdr3_aa: CASSSRDTSSYEQYF
j_call: TRBJ1-4; v_call: TRBV5-1; cdr3_aa: CASSLGGAANEKLFF
j_call: TRBJ1-1; v_call: TRBV12-3/TRBV12-4; cdr3_aa: CASSGPGNTEAFF
j_call: TRBJ2-3; v_call: TRBV7-8; cdr3_aa: CASSLGTGGRETDTQYF
j_call: TRBJ2-1; v_call: TRBV11-2; cdr3_aa: CASSTSPYNEQFF
j_call: TRBJ2-1; v_call: TRBV20-1; cdr3_aa: CSARVRDRGRNEQFF
j_call: TRBJ1-2; v_call: TRBV12-3/TRBV12-4; cdr3_aa: CATAFPYRGGYTF
j_call: TRBJ1-4; v_call: TRBV7-8; cdr3_aa: CASSLLGTATNEKLFF
j_call: TRBJ1-4; v_call: TRBV6-5; cdr3_aa: CASSYSTSTNEKLFF
j_call: TRBJ2-1; v_call: TRBV12-3/TRBV12-4; cdr3_aa: CASSFGPLIYEQFF
j_call: TRBJ2-7; v_call: TRBV6-2/TRBV6-3; cdr3_aa: CASSTPGEKVGYEQYF
j_call: TRBJ1-4; v_call: TRBV9; cdr3_aa: CASSVVPGGLDQKLFF
j_call: TRBJ1-1; v_call: TRBV7-8; cdr3_aa: CASSPPGANTEAFF
j_call: TRBJ2-2; v_call: TRBV6-5; cdr3_aa: CASSSTGTGGNGELFF
j_call: TRBJ1-1; v_call: TRBV3-1; cdr3_aa: CASSHRFAANTEAFF
j_call: TRBJ1-1; v_call: TRBV5-6; cdr3_aa: CASSLDGEPWAEAFF
j_call: TRBJ2-1; v_call: TRBV7-3; cdr3_aa: CASSLSGGANEQFF
j_call: TRBJ2-1; v_call: TRBV3-1; cdr3_aa: CASSHDLGALQSNEQFF
j_call: TRBJ2-6; v_call: TRBV5-1; cdr3_aa: CASSARQVGANVLTF
j_call: TRBJ1-2; v_call: TRBV10-3; cdr3_aa: CAIRGQGEGYTF
j_call: TRBJ2-7; v_call: TRBV3-1; cdr3_aa: CASSQRVYEQYF
j_call: TRBJ2-3; v_call: TRBV7-9; cdr3_aa: CASSPQQGAGTDTQYF
j_call: TRBJ1-5; v_call: TRBV5-1; cdr3_aa: CASSLGLFQPQHF
j_call: TRBJ2-7; v_call: TRBV12-3/TRBV12-4; cdr3_aa: CASRMDRDVEQYF
j_call: TRBJ1-1; v_call: TRBV4-2; cdr3_aa: CASSLYPGEAGEAFF
j_call: TRBJ1-6; v_call: TRBV2; cdr3_aa: CASIMSGEGPLHF
j_call: TRBJ2-6; v_call: TRBV3-1; cdr3_aa: CASSTHVGGAGANVLTF
j_call: TRBJ2-7; v_call: TRBV4-2; cdr3_aa: CASSQDHGEDEQYF
j_call: TRBJ2-5; v_call: TRBV7-3; cdr3_aa: CASSMGQGVFETQYF
j_call: TRBJ1-6; v_call: TRBV20-1; cdr3_aa: CSAYKGYYNSPLHF
j_call: TRBJ2-7; v_call: TRBV12-3/TRBV12-4; cdr3_aa: CASSFGAPYEQYF
j_call: TRBJ1-3; v_call: TRBV9; cdr3_aa: CASSPPGNTIYF
j_call: TRBJ2-3; v_call: TRBV12-3/TRBV12-4; cdr3_aa: CASTLGATDTQYF
j_call: TRBJ1-5; v_call: TRBV6-1; cdr3_aa: CASSVTGDQPQHF
j_call: TRBJ1-2; v_call: TRBV7-2; cdr3_aa: CASSPGTGSNYGYTF
j_call: TRBJ1-6; v_call: TRBV5-1; cdr3_aa: CASSLGFEQGYNSPLHF
j_call: TRBJ2-7; v_call: TRBV20-1; cdr3_aa: CSATRPGPAEQYF
j_call: TRBJ2-5; v_call: TRBV3-1; cdr3_aa: CASSQDSVRGTQYF
j_call: TRBJ2-7; v_call: TRBV12-3/TRBV12-4; cdr3_aa: CASSSGVFLYEQYF
j_call: TRBJ2-5; v_call: TRBV7-2; cdr3_aa: CASSLDPGQQETQYF
j_call: TRBJ2-3; v_call: TRBV6-2/TRBV6-3; cdr3_aa: CASSYLGGGADTQYF
j_call: TRBJ2-5; v_call: TRBV12-3/TRBV12-4; cdr3_aa: CASSLVVETQYF
j_call: TRBJ2-3; v_call: TRBV20-1; cdr3_aa: CSASVSPAPTDTQYF
j_call: TRBJ2-7; v_call: TRBV18; cdr3_aa: CASSLTFGTGTYEQYF